This TCR beta chain was sequenced in a study of T cell responses to AZD1222 COVID-19 vaccine. Some clones are missing from TCRdb's copy, which holds only in-frame ones; the method was immunoSEQ multiplex PCR. Of approximately 140,000 clones listed, 75% to 95% are singletons. CDR1 is LNHDA and CDR2 is SQIVND in the germline V gene (reference sequence). This CDR3 has 12 residues. V dropped 4 bases and J dropped 7 bases, with 8 bases sitting between them. The TCR was taken from an adult in good health. This chain connects TRBV19 to TRBJ1-5; D not certain. This specimen was peripheral blood, taken on day 0 of MenACWY control vaccination. The CDR3: CASSTRPQPQHF. The CDR3 DNA follows: TGTGCCAGTAGTACCCGTCCACAGCCCCAGCATTTT.